A selection of T cell receptor beta chains follows, all from one sample in a study of shared clonotypes between healthy human individuals. Profiling relied on immunoSEQ multiplex PCR, and the TCRdb table lists in-frame clones only, not all of them. Of more than 1.2 million clones listed, roughly 98.5% are singletons. Input material: naive CD4+ T cells sorted from blood. Receptors originate from a man aged 25 to 45 in good health. Each CDR3 is given with its conserved first and last residue. A D gene is named only where the DNA matches it firmly. Some rows have no size entry. The others give once, few or many, or a class for an expanded clone.

clone_size,v_call,j_call,d_call,cdr3_aa,cdr3_nt
once,TRBV6-5,TRBJ2-5,.,CASSYSGASETQYF,TGTGCCAGCAGTTACTCTGGGGCTTCTGAGACCCAGTACTTC
.,TRBV7-2,TRBJ2-1,.,CASSLARGSADNEQFF,TGTGCCAGCAGCTTAGCGCGCGGTAGTGCGGACAATGAGCAGTTCTTC
.,TRBV15,TRBJ2-3,.,CATGRTMPSGDTQYF,TGTGCCACCGGGAGGACTATGCCCTCAGGAGATACGCAGTATTTT
.,TRBV29-1,TRBJ1-1,.,CSVTVTGHPDTEAFF,TGCAGCGTTACGGTAACGGGACACCCTGACACTGAAGCTTTCTTT
.,TRBV21-1,TRBJ2-2,.,CATGGRNTGELFF,TGTGCCACAGGGGGGCGGAACACCGGGGAGCTGTTTTTT
.,TRBV14,TRBJ1-2,.,CASSQEGRRLYGYTF,TGTGCCAGCAGCCAAGAGGGCAGGAGGCTCTATGGCTACACCTTC
once,TRBV5-1,TRBJ1-4,.,CASSLGTNGEKLFF,TGCGCCAGCAGCTTGGGGACTAACGGGGAAAAACTGTTTTTT
.,TRBV21-1,TRBJ2-2,.,CASSKEKRDRVPGELFF,TGTGCCAGCAGCAAAGAGAAGCGGGACAGGGTTCCCGGGGAGCTGTTTTTT
.,TRBV28,TRBJ2-5,.,CASSFFPEGGRETQYF,TGTGCCAGCAGTTTCTTTCCAGAGGGGGGTCGAGAGACCCAGTACTTC
.,TRBV6-5,TRBJ1-1,.,CASSPNPGGNTEAFF,TGTGCCAGCAGTCCCAACCCCGGAGGGAACACTGAAGCTTTCTTT
.,TRBV7-2,TRBJ2-3,.,CASNLAGTDTQYF,TGTGCCAGCAACTTAGCGGGCACAGATACGCAGTATTTT
.,TRBV5-1,TRBJ2-1,TRBD2,CASSLEAGGPGNEQFF,TGCGCCAGCAGCTTGGAGGCGGGAGGGCCGGGTAATGAGCAGTTCTTC
.,TRBV10-3,TRBJ2-3,.,CASRGSGPDTQYF,TGTGCCAGCAGGGGTTCGGGCCCAGATACGCAGTATTTT
.,TRBV5-1,TRBJ2-1,.,CASSLDPGNEQFF,TGCGCCAGCAGCTTGGACCCGGGCAATGAGCAGTTCTTC
.,TRBV10-3,TRBJ1-1,.,CAIRRMPRTGNTEAFF,TGTGCCATCAGGAGAATGCCCAGGACGGGGAACACTGAAGCTTTCTTT
.,TRBV5-8,TRBJ1-2,.,CASSYRRDYGYTF,TGTGCCAGCAGCTACCGCCGAGACTATGGCTACACCTTC
.,TRBV21-1,TRBJ2-1,.,CASSKPSSYNEQFF,TGTGCCAGCAGCAAGCCTAGCTCCTACAATGAGCAGTTCTTC
.,TRBV6-5,TRBJ2-1,TRBD1,CASSLLDRVNEQFF,TGTGCCAGCAGCCTCCTGGACAGGGTCAATGAGCAGTTCTTC
once,TRBV11-3,TRBJ2-1,TRBD1,CASSSTGTGAYNEQFF,TGTGCCAGCAGCTCAACCGGGACAGGGGCCTACAATGAGCAGTTCTTC
.,TRBV18,TRBJ1-3,.,CASSSRGSGNTIYF,TGTGCCAGCTCATCCAGGGGTTCTGGAAACACCATATATTTT
.,TRBV9,TRBJ2-2,.,CASRVTSLTGELFF,TGTGCCAGCAGAGTCACTAGTTTGACCGGGGAGCTGTTTTTT
once,TRBV7-3,TRBJ2-2,TRBD2,CASSETSANTGELFF,TGTGCCAGCAGCGAAACTAGCGCGAACACCGGGGAGCTGTTTTTT
.,TRBV5-6,TRBJ1-2,TRBD1,CASSEDRGNYGYTF,TGTGCCAGCAGCGAGGACAGGGGAAACTATGGCTACACCTTC
.,TRBV7-9,TRBJ2-3,.,CASSLLLDTQYF,TGTGCCAGCAGCTTACTCCTCGATACGCAGTATTTT
.,TRBV5-1,TRBJ2-3,.,CASSWGDTTTDTQYF,TGCGCCAGCAGCTGGGGGGACACCACCACAGATACGCAGTATTTT
.,TRBV7-8,TRBJ2-3,.,CASSLAHVRLGTDTQYF,TGTGCCAGCAGCTTAGCGCATGTCCGCCTGGGAACAGATACGCAGTATTTT
.,TRBV30,TRBJ1-5,.,CAWSVGGLRNQPQHF,TGTGCCTGGAGTGTGGGGGGGCTCCGCAATCAGCCCCAGCATTTT
once,TRBV28,TRBJ1-5,.,CASSLFSPGSQPQHF,TGTGCCAGCAGTTTATTTAGTCCAGGATCACAGCCCCAGCATTTT
.,TRBV5-4,TRBJ2-2,TRBD1,CASSLGRGHTGELFF,TGTGCCAGCAGCTTGGGCAGGGGGCACACCGGGGAGCTGTTTTTT
.,TRBV9,TRBJ1-1,.,CASSVVGEVEAFF,TGTGCCAGCAGCGTAGTAGGTGAAGTTGAAGCTTTCTTT
.,TRBV5-4,TRBJ1-1,.,CASSLEPGRGNTEAFF,TGTGCCAGCAGCTTGGAGCCAGGACGGGGGAACACTGAAGCTTTCTTT
.,TRBV7-3,TRBJ2-5,.,CASSSRGGGRQETQYF,TGTGCCAGCAGCTCCCGCGGAGGGGGAAGGCAAGAGACCCAGTACTTC
once,TRBV4-3,TRBJ2-7,.,CASSQTDRRYEQYF,TGCGCCAGCAGCCAAACCGATAGACGGTACGAGCAGTACTTC
.,TRBV11-2,TRBJ1-2,TRBD1,CASSSGLGQGSIRSYGYTF,TGTGCCAGCAGCTCGGGCCTTGGACAGGGGTCAATAAGGAGCTATGGCTACACCTTC
.,TRBV14,TRBJ2-3,TRBD1,CASSPTTGAPTDTQYF,TGTGCCAGCAGCCCGACGACAGGGGCGCCCACAGATACGCAGTATTTT
.,TRBV5-1,TRBJ2-1,TRBD2,CASSLNTAGMEQFF,TGCGCCAGCAGCTTGAATACAGCGGGGATGGAGCAGTTCTTC
.,TRBV4-1,TRBJ1-2,.,CASSHLPGGPGRARSPKDGYTF,TGCGCCAGCAGCCACCTCCCAGGTGGTCCCGGACGAGCTCGATCCCCGAAGGATGGCTACACCTTC
.,TRBV7-2,TRBJ2-3,TRBD1,CASSLATGGADTQYF,TGTGCCAGCAGCTTGGCTACAGGGGGCGCAGATACGCAGTATTTT
.,TRBV28,TRBJ1-5,TRBD1,CASSFADRGLSQPQHF,TGTGCCAGCAGCTTTGCTGACAGGGGGCTTAGTCAGCCCCAGCATTTT
.,TRBV5-1,TRBJ2-7,TRBD2,CASSLVGWGTSDYEQYF,TGCGCCAGCAGCTTGGTTGGTTGGGGGACTAGCGATTACGAGCAGTACTTC
.,TRBV28,TRBJ2-2,.,CASSLVGSLFF,TGTGCCAGCAGTTTAGTGGGTAGTCTTTTTTTT
.,TRBV5-6,TRBJ2-7,TRBD1,CASSLPGQDTYEQYF,TGTGCCAGCAGCTTACCGGGACAGGACACCTACGAGCAGTACTTC
.,TRBV19,TRBJ2-5,.,CASSPGRYQETQYF,TGTGCCAGTAGTCCTGGCCGGTACCAAGAGACCCAGTACTTC
once,TRBV7-9,TRBJ1-1,.,CASSLRAYTEAFF,TGTGCCAGCAGCTTAAGGGCGTACACTGAAGCTTTCTTT
.,TRBV18,TRBJ2-2,TRBD2,CASSPPTGGNTGELFF,TGTGCCAGCTCACCACCTACGGGAGGGAACACCGGGGAGCTGTTTTTT